This T cell receptor beta chain was observed in a study of cytomegalovirus exposure and HLA in healthy donors. Produced via immunoSEQ multiplex PCR; TCRdb's table is partial and in-frame only. The table includes about 130,000 clones, roughly nine tenths detected once. A few counts support this clone. What it recognizes is unknown. General study results and limits: CMV antigen specificity of three CMV-associated chains was confirmed in vitro. It was reported that the classifier diagnosed cytomegalovirus status with high specificity and sensitivity in both the original and validation cohorts.

Trimming pared 6 bases from V and 5 bases from J, leaving 10 bases between. The CDR3 sequence is 12 residues long. Germline CDR1 and CDR2: SNHLY and FYNNEI. The source is a woman between 18 and 30 years old in good health and CMV-seropositive. This chain uses TRBV2 with TRBJ1-1; weak D call: TRBD1 (5 bases). The source material was PBMCs. CDR3 in DNA: TGTGCCAGCAGGACAGATCAGACTGAAGCTTTCTTT. The encoded protein is CASRTDQTEAFF.